Listed here is a single T cell receptor (beta chain). These data originate in a study of control samples from healthy donors and cancer patients. TCRdb's table, derived via immunoSEQ multiplex PCR, lists solely in-frame clones and lacks some. The sample has some 94,000 clones; approximately 88% are singletons. This CDR3 contains 12 residues. Trimming stripped 7 bases from V and 6 bases from J, with 13 bases between. Looked up from germline, CDR1 is MNHEY and CDR2 is SVGAGI. The TCR comes from a woman aged 50 to 60 with colorectal cancer. The chain uses TRBV6-5 and TRBJ2-7; no definite D call. Source material: PBMCs. For the CDR3, the DNA is TGTGCCAGCATGAGTGGTCTAGTCGAGCAGTACGTC. Encoded protein: CASMSGLVEQYV.